This is a list of T cell receptor beta chains from one sample in a study of T-cell reconstitution after alpha-beta-depleted transplantation in children. TCRdb re-called the PCR reads through MiXCR, storing one row per CDR3 protein. The sample holds hundreds of thousands of distinct CDR3 sequences, roughly 16% seen once. This material consisted of PBMCs, mostly from graft donor cells, taken 360 days after TCRalphabeta/CD19-depleted stem cell transplant. These receptor sequences come from a boy in the first two years of life who had a stem cell transplant for Wiskott-Aldrich syndrome, so the T cells may come from the graft donor. The CDR3 runs from the conserved cysteine through the conserved F or W. Each record gives: clone size, D gene, V gene, J gene, CDR3 protein, CDR3 DNA. D genes are given only for firm matches. Expanded clones get a size class; other rows say once, few or many, or leave the size out.

>.|.|TRBV12-3/TRBV12-4|TRBJ2-5
CASRDRLPMGQETQYF
TGTGCCAGCCGTGACAGGCTTCCCATGGGGCAAGAGACCCAGTACTTC
>.|.|TRBV6-1|TRBJ1-4
CASSRFQGINEKLFF
TGTGCCAGCAGCCGCTTTCAGGGTATTAATGAAAAACTGTTTTTT
>few|.|TRBV29-1|TRBJ2-5
CSVGALRETQYF
TGCAGCGTTGGGGCGCTACGAGAGACCCAGTACTTC
>.|TRBD2|TRBV5-5|TRBJ2-2
CASSILSGRATGELFF
TGTGCCAGCAGCATACTTAGCGGGAGAGCCACCGGGGAGCTGTTTTTT
>few|TRBD1|TRBV7-9|TRBJ2-5
CASSRLSYGTGEETQYF
TGTGCCAGCAGCCGATTATCGTACGGGACAGGGGAAGAGACCCAGTACTTC
>few|.|TRBV6-6|TRBJ2-5
CASSTVVETQYF
TGTGCCAGCAGTACGGTGGTGGAGACCCAGTACTTC
>many|TRBD1|TRBV12-3/TRBV12-4|TRBJ2-7
CASSYGGTGGREQYF
TGTGCCAGCAGTTATGGAGGGACAGGGGGCAGAGAGCAGTACTTC
>few|.|TRBV7-7|TRBJ2-7
CASSPRLGAPSYEQYF
TGTGCCAGCAGCCCCCGGTTAGGGGCTCCGTCCTACGAGCAGTACTTC
>many|TRBD1|TRBV12-3/TRBV12-4|TRBJ2-5
CASSLDPQGQETQYF
TGTGCCAGCAGTTTGGATCCACAGGGGCAAGAGACCCAGTACTTC
>.|.|TRBV2|TRBJ2-3
CASSVNTQYF
TGTGCCAGCAGTGTGAATACGCAGTATTTT
>few|.|TRBV5-1|TRBJ2-3
CASSLGYRADPTDTQYF
TGCGCCAGCAGCTTGGGATACAGGGCCGACCCCACAGATACGCAGTATTTT
>.|.|TRBV5-1|TRBJ2-3
CASRKTRLSTDTQYF
TGCGCCAGCAGAAAGACACGACTGAGCACAGATACGCAGTATTTT
>many|.|TRBV10-3|TRBJ2-7
CAISDHRDSYEQYF
TGTGCCATCAGTGACCACAGGGACTCCTACGAGCAGTACTTC
>.|TRBD1|TRBV11-2|TRBJ2-7
CASSLRRDSLSYEQYF
TGTGCCAGCAGCTTACGCAGGGACAGCCTTTCCTACGAGCAGTACTTC
>few|.|TRBV5-1|TRBJ2-7
CASSLDVDTGFTYEQYF
TGCGCCAGCAGCTTGGATGTTGATACAGGGTTCACCTACGAGCAGTACTTC
>.|.|TRBV10-3|TRBJ2-5
CAISAGPQEETQYF
TGTGCCATCAGCGCCGGGCCCCAGGAAGAGACCCAGTACTTC
>.|.|TRBV7-6|TRBJ2-5
CASSLLDYQETQYF
TGTGCCAGCAGCTTATTAGACTACCAAGAGACCCAGTACTTC
>few|.|TRBV29-1|TRBJ1-1
CSAGTEAFF
TGCAGCGCCGGCACTGAAGCTTTCTTT
>many|.|TRBV24-1|TRBJ2-3
CATNLPGTDTQYF
TGTGCCACCAACCTCCCCGGGACAGATACGCAGTATTTT
>.|.|TRBV7-9|TRBJ2-6
CASRSGLSHSGANVLTF
TGTGCCAGCAGATCCGGACTCTCTCACTCTGGGGCCAACGTCCTGACTTTC
>many|.|TRBV28|TRBJ1-2
CASSLRGYGYTF
TGTGCCAGCAGTTTGAGGGGCTATGGCTACACCTTC
>few|.|TRBV11-3|TRBJ2-1
CASSLRARPYNEQFF
TGTGCCAGCAGCTTACGGGCTAGACCCTACAATGAGCAGTTCTTC
>few|.|TRBV4-1|TRBJ1-5
CASSQVSDSNQPQHF
TGCGCCAGCAGCCAAGTTTCAGATAGCAATCAGCCCCAGCATTTT
>.|.|TRBV7-2|TRBJ2-3
CASSLGPITQDTQYF
TGTGCCAGCAGCTTAGGCCCCATCACCCAAGATACGCAGTATTTT
>.|TRBD2|TRBV5-6|TRBJ2-1
CASSLWGGRAEQFF
TGTGCCAGCAGCCTATGGGGGGGGAGGGCTGAGCAGTTCTTC
>.|TRBD2|TRBV5-1|TRBJ2-3
CASSSSTSSDTQYF
TGCGCCAGCAGCTCATCGACTAGCTCGGATACGCAGTATTTT
>.|.|TRBV24-1|TRBJ2-2
CATSDQTAGFAGELFF
TGTGCCACCAGTGATCAGACAGCGGGTTTCGCCGGGGAGCTGTTTTTT
>.|.|TRBV12-3/TRBV12-4|TRBJ2-5
CASSSHRFQETQYF
TGTGCCAGCAGTTCCCACAGATTTCAAGAGACCCAGTACTTC
>.|.|TRBV30|TRBJ1-6
CAWRNNSPLHF
TGTGCCTGGAGAAATAATTCACCCCTCCACTTT
>.|TRBD2|TRBV10-3|TRBJ2-1
CAISEPLAGALNEQFF
TGTGCCATCAGTGAGCCACTAGCGGGAGCCCTAAATGAGCAGTTCTTC
>.|TRBD1|TRBV29-1|TRBJ2-7
CSVADRINEQYF
TGCAGCGTTGCGGACAGGATTAACGAGCAGTACTTC
>many|.|TRBV6-5|TRBJ1-2
CASSNQGGYGYTF
TGTGCCAGCAGCAACCAGGGTGGCTATGGCTACACCTTC
>few|.|TRBV7-9|TRBJ1-1
CASSLRGANTEAFF
TGTGCCAGCAGCTTACGGGGGGCGAACACTGAAGCTTTCTTT
>many|.|TRBV21-1|TRBJ2-2
CASSKAWSPGELFF
TGTGCCAGCAGCAAAGCCTGGTCGCCCGGGGAGCTGTTTTTT
>.|.|TRBV24-1|TRBJ2-5
CATSVPGVGETQYF
.
>.|TRBD1|TRBV5-1|TRBJ2-7
CASSTGTVYVYEQYF
TGCGCCAGCAGCACCGGGACAGTCTACGTCTACGAGCAGTACTTC
>few|.|TRBV7-9|TRBJ2-2
CASSPWGTGELFF
TGTGCCAGCAGCCCGTGGGGCACCGGGGAGCTGTTTTTT
>many|.|TRBV15|TRBJ1-3
CATSRDPGPGNTIYF
TGTGCCACCAGCAGAGATCCGGGGCCTGGAAACACCATATATTTT
>few|TRBD2|TRBV12-3/TRBV12-4|TRBJ2-5
CASSLILAGGLQETQYF
TGTGCCAGCAGTTTAATCCTAGCGGGGGGCCTCCAAGAGACCCAGTACTTC
>.|TRBD2|TRBV29-1|TRBJ2-3
CSVGLAGAFTDTQYF
TGCAGCGTTGGGCTAGCGGGGGCTTTCACAGATACGCAGTATTTT
>.|TRBD1|TRBV30|TRBJ1-2
CASTGDYGYTF
TGTGCCTCGACAGGGGATTATGGCTACACCTTC
>few|TRBD2|TRBV4-3|TRBJ2-2
CASSQFSGSTGELFF
TGCGCCAGCAGCCAATTCAGCGGGAGCACCGGGGAGCTGTTTTTT
>.|.|TRBV7-2|TRBJ2-3
CASSFWGMNTDTQYF
TGTGCCAGCAGCTTTTGGGGTATGAACACAGATACGCAGTATTTT
>few|TRBD1|TRBV20-1|TRBJ2-1
CSACRDRVTYNEQFF
TGCAGTGCTTGTAGAGACAGGGTAACTTACAATGAGCAGTTCTTC
>many|.|TRBV12-3/TRBV12-4|TRBJ2-1
CASSWLASYNEQFF
TGTGCCAGCAGTTGGCTAGCGAGCTACAATGAGCAGTTCTTC
>.|.|TRBV4-1|TRBJ2-1
CASSRSGSSYNEQFF
TGCGCCAGCAGCCGTAGCGGAAGCTCCTACAATGAGCAGTTCTTC
>few|TRBD2|TRBV4-3|TRBJ2-1
CASSQVPTGTRSYNEQFF
TGCGCCAGCAGCCAGGTTCCAACCGGGACTAGATCATACAATGAGCAGTTCTTC
>.|TRBD2|TRBV7-6|TRBJ2-5
CASSLPLRGSGGETQYF
TGTGCCAGCAGCTTACCCCTCCGGGGGAGCGGGGGTGAGACCCAGTACTTC
>few|TRBD2|TRBV27|TRBJ2-7
CASSLSGTRTDEQYF
TGTGCCAGCAGTTTATCCGGGACTAGAACTGACGAGCAGTACTTC
>.|.|TRBV11-2|TRBJ2-2
CASSPPGTLNTGELFF
TGTGCCAGCAGCCCCCCCGGGACACTCAACACCGGGGAGCTGTTTTTT
>.|TRBD2|TRBV19|TRBJ2-1
CASSILRGAYNEQFF
TGTGCCAGTAGTATTTTGCGGGGGGCCTACAATGAGCAGTTCTTC
>few|.|TRBV3-1|TRBJ1-4
CASSRLRGEKLFFF
.
>.|.|TRBV5-1|TRBJ2-7
CASSLEAGPHEQYF
TGCGCCAGCAGCTTGGAGGCAGGCCCTCACGAGCAGTACTTC